This is a list of T cell receptor beta chains from one sample in a study of T cells after posttransplantation cyclophosphamide. This table comes from immunoSEQ multiplex PCR, and its TCRdb copy is limited to in-frame clones, with some not included. The profile shows 4,000 or so clones, roughly three quarters of them singletons. Specimen: PBMCs, collected after an allogeneic stem cell transplant with post-transplant cyclophosphamide. All receptors derive from a female patient aged 50-59 years who received an allogeneic stem cell transplant from a related donor, was CMV-positive, and had no GVHD. Part of the T cell pool may stem from the graft donor. Both conserved end residues are part of each CDR3. The order of the fields is clone size, J gene, CDR3 length, D gene, V gene, CDR3 protein, CDR3 DNA. D genes are given only for firm matches. Size values are once, few and many counts, or a class for expanded clones, and some rows have none.

clone_size: -
j_call: TRBJ1-1
cdr3_length: 18
d_call: TRBD1
v_call: TRBV19
cdr3_aa: CASSMLPLTGERNTEAFF
cdr3_nt: TGTGCCAGTAGTATGCTTCCCCTGACAGGGGAGAGGAACACTGAAGCTTTCTTT

clone_size: -
j_call: TRBJ1-1
cdr3_length: 16
d_call: TRBD1
v_call: TRBV6-5
cdr3_aa: CASSSKTGVMNTEAFF
cdr3_nt: TGTGCCAGCAGTTCGAAGACAGGGGTAATGAACACTGAAGCTTTCTTT

clone_size: few
j_call: TRBJ2-1
cdr3_length: 15
d_call: TRBD2
v_call: TRBV7-9
cdr3_aa: CASSLQAGGFSEQFF
cdr3_nt: TGTGCCAGCAGCTTACAAGCGGGAGGTTTCAGTGAGCAGTTCTTC

clone_size: -
j_call: TRBJ2-7
cdr3_length: 14
d_call: TRBD2
v_call: TRBV28
cdr3_aa: CASSLSGRSYEQYF
cdr3_nt: TGTGCCAGCAGTTTAAGCGGGAGGTCCTACGAGCAGTACTTC

clone_size: -
j_call: TRBJ1-1
cdr3_length: 15
d_call: TRBD1
v_call: TRBV6-1
cdr3_aa: CASSESTGASTEAFF
cdr3_nt: TGTGCCAGCAGTGAAAGCACAGGGGCGAGCACTGAAGCTTTCTTT

clone_size: -
j_call: TRBJ2-7
cdr3_length: 14
d_call: TRBD1
v_call: TRBV28
cdr3_aa: CASRDRGRSYEQYF
cdr3_nt: TGTGCCAGCAGGGACAGGGGTCGATCCTACGAGCAGTACTTC

clone_size: -
j_call: TRBJ2-7
cdr3_length: 17
d_call: -
v_call: TRBV21-1
cdr3_aa: CASSKKPPKRGTYEQYF
cdr3_nt: TGTGCCAGCAGCAAAAAGCCCCCTAAGCGGGGCACCTACGAGCAGTACTTC

clone_size: -
j_call: TRBJ2-1
cdr3_length: 12
d_call: TRBD2
v_call: TRBV19
cdr3_aa: CASRTSLHEQFF
cdr3_nt: TGTGCCAGTCGGACTAGTCTGCATGAGCAGTTCTTC

clone_size: -
j_call: TRBJ1-4
cdr3_length: 17
d_call: -
v_call: TRBV10-1
cdr3_aa: CASTRKSGALINEKLFF
cdr3_nt: TGCGCCAGCACCCGAAAGTCAGGGGCGCTGATTAATGAAAAACTGTTTTTT

clone_size: -
j_call: TRBJ1-3
cdr3_length: 14
d_call: TRBD1
v_call: TRBV9
cdr3_aa: CASSGTGAGNTIYF
cdr3_nt: TGTGCCAGCAGCGGGACAGGGGCTGGAAACACCATATATTTT

clone_size: -
j_call: TRBJ2-2
cdr3_length: 15
d_call: TRBD2
v_call: TRBV10-3
cdr3_aa: CAISERGTRTGELFF
cdr3_nt: TGTGCCATCAGTGAGAGGGGGACTAGGACCGGGGAGCTGTTTTTT

clone_size: -
j_call: TRBJ1-1
cdr3_length: 15
d_call: TRBD1
v_call: TRBV28
cdr3_aa: CASSSISGTGSEAFF
cdr3_nt: TGTGCCAGCAGTTCCATCTCCGGGACAGGGAGTGAAGCTTTCTTT

clone_size: -
j_call: TRBJ2-3
cdr3_length: 16
d_call: -
v_call: TRBV19
cdr3_aa: CASSFSGTEGTDTQYF
cdr3_nt: TGTGCCAGTAGCTTCTCCGGGACGGAGGGAACAGATACGCAGTATTTT

clone_size: -
j_call: TRBJ1-1
cdr3_length: 14
d_call: -
v_call: TRBV2
cdr3_aa: CASSRWEGYTEAFF
cdr3_nt: TGTGCCAGCAGTCGATGGGAGGGTTACACTGAAGCTTTCTTT

clone_size: -
j_call: TRBJ1-1
cdr3_length: 15
d_call: -
v_call: TRBV18
cdr3_aa: CASSPPFQMNTEAFF
cdr3_nt: TGTGCCAGCTCACCACCGTTCCAAATGAACACTGAAGCTTTCTTT

clone_size: -
j_call: TRBJ2-7
cdr3_length: 13
d_call: -
v_call: TRBV2
cdr3_aa: CASRRPESYEQYF
cdr3_nt: TGTGCCAGCAGGCGTCCCGAAAGCTACGAGCAGTACTTC

clone_size: few
j_call: TRBJ1-1
cdr3_length: 18
d_call: -
v_call: TRBV5-1
cdr3_aa: CASSREAGPERMNTEAFF
cdr3_nt: TGCGCCAGCAGCCGGGAGGCGGGGCCGGAGAGGATGAACACTGAAGCTTTCTTT